The 26 T cell receptor beta chains below come from one sample, sequenced in a study of T cell changes during pregnancy in multiple sclerosis. Produced via immunoSEQ multiplex PCR; TCRdb's table is partial and in-frame only. The table has roughly 30,000 clones, about 92% seen once. The source material was CD4+ T cells from peripheral blood mononuclear cells, sampled in the second trimester of pregnancy. All receptors derive from a female donor with multiple sclerosis, enrolled in a pregnancy study.

This clone was counted a single time. The chain has TRBV7-2 and TRBJ2-1, with 7 bases aligning to TRBD2. J gave up 0 bases and V 5 bases, and 10 bases lay outside the gene matches. Germline-derived CDR1 and CDR2 are SGHTA and FQGNSA. The CDR3 extends over 17 amino acids. CDR3 bases: TGTGCCAGCAGCCCATATAGCGGGCAGAGCTCCTACAATGAGCAGTTCTTC. Its protein product is CASSPYSGQSSYNEQFF. Full variable domain (rest looked up from reference TRBV7-2 and TRBJ2-1): GAGVSQSPSNKVTEKGKDVELRCDPISGHTALYWYRQSLGQGLEFLIYFQGNSAPDKSGLPSDRFSAERTGGSVSTLTIQRTQQEDSAVYLCASSPYSGQSSYNEQFFGPGTRLTVL.

This chain connects TRBV30 to TRBJ2-5, with 13 bases aligning to TRBD2. CDR3 length: 15 amino acids. The V gene end was trimmed by 1 base and the J gene end by 5 bases; junction bases not matched to a gene: 4. Germline CDR1 reads GTSNPN; CDR2 reads SVGIG (reference sequence). The CDR3 DNA sequence: TGTGCCTGGAGTGAAGGACTAGCGGGAGTGGAGACCCAGTACTTC. Protein sequence: CAWSEGLAGVETQYF.

This clone was seen once. The J gene is TRBJ2-2, the V gene TRBV27; 7 bases agree with TRBD1. V was clipped by 5 bases and J by 5 bases; unmatched bases: 8. Germline CDR1 reads MNHEY; CDR2 reads SMNVEV (reference sequence). This CDR3 region has 15 residues. CDR3 sequence: CASSTPGQITGELFF. The CDR3, as DNA: TGTGCCAGCAGTACGCCGGGACAGATTACCGGGGAGCTGTTTTTT.

This rearrangement joins TRBV6-5 to TRBJ1-2; TRBD1 matches at 7 bases. From germline, CDR1 is MNHEY and CDR2 SVGAGI. CDR3 length: 15 amino acids. With 1 base clipped from V and 5 bases from J, the junction kept 7 bases outside the gene matches. DNA of the CDR3: TGTGCCAGCAGTTACTACAGGGGCCTAGAGTATGGCTACACCTTC. It yields the protein CASSYYRGLEYGYTF.

The V and J genes are TRBV5-3 and TRBJ1-1; tentative D call: TRBD1 (5 bases). TRBV5-3 is an ORF, and what it does is uncertain. The V end was cut by 4 bases, the J end by 10 bases, with 14 bases between. The CDR3 contains 12 residues. Here the CDR3 reads CARSAGVGRAFF. The CDR3 nucleotides read TGTGCCAGAAGCGCGGGGGTAGGGAGAGCTTTCTTT.

The V call is TRBV15, the J call TRBJ1-2; TRBD1 agrees at 10 bases. Germline V lookup: CDR1 LNHNV, CDR2 YYDKDF (reference sequence). CDR3 size: 15 residues. Unmatched junction bases numbered 5, after V lost 0 bases and J lost 7 bases. The CDR3 reads CATSREGTGVSGYTF. CDR3 in DNA: TGTGCCACCAGCAGAGAAGGGACAGGGGTTAGTGGCTACACCTTC.

The gene calls are TRBV5-4 and TRBJ1-1; the D gene is possibly TRBD1 (6 bases). The CDR3 runs to 14 residues. The V end was cut by 4 bases, the J end by 1 base, with 11 bases between. Germline V gene data show CDR1 as SGHNT and CDR2 as YYREEE (reference sequence). CDR3 region: CASSAGGRNTEAFF. The DNA for the CDR3 is TGTGCCAGCAGCGCGGGGGGCAGGAACACTGAAGCTTTCTTT.

V usage is TRBV7-9 and J usage is TRBJ2-5, with 9 bases matching TRBD1. CDR3 length: 14 amino acids. The V gene end was trimmed by 4 bases and the J gene end by 5 bases; junction bases not matched to a gene: 5. Germline CDR1 SEHNR, CDR2 FQNEAQ (reference sequence). DNA of the CDR3: TGTGCCAGCAGCTCCGGGACAGGGACGGAGACCCAGTACTTC. The encoded protein is CASSSGTGTETQYF.

This clone was found once. The CDR3 is CASSPLGTGELFF. For the CDR3, the DNA is TGTGCCAGCAGCCCACTAGGGACCGGGGAGCTGTTTTTT. The chain recombines TRBV11-2 with TRBJ2-2, with D possibly TRBD2 on 5 matching bases. In germline, CDR1 is SGHAT, CDR2 FQNNGV. The length of the CDR3 is 13 residues. V shed 5 bases and J shed 5 bases, with 9 bases lying between them.

The genes are TRBV4-3 and TRBJ2-7, with 7 bases that match TRBD1. Germline assignment: CDR1 LGHNA and CDR2 YSLEER. The CDR3 is made up of 14 amino acids. With 3 bases clipped from V and 2 bases from J, the junction kept 4 bases outside the gene matches. CDR3 region: CASSHRTGAYEQYF. The DNA of the CDR3 is TGCGCCAGCAGCCACAGAACAGGGGCCTACGAGCAGTACTTC.

V gene TRBV5-1 combines with J gene TRBJ1-2, with D tentatively TRBD1 (5 bases). The germline V gene has CDR1 SGHRS and CDR2 YFSETQ. The V gene lost 4 bases and the J gene lost 5 bases, with 12 bases spanning the gap. The CDR3 contains 13 residues. CDR3 nucleotides: TGCGCCAGCAGCCATTCCAGGGTATATGGCTACACCTTC. It codes for CASSHSRVYGYTF.

The chain uses TRBV29-1 and TRBJ2-7; 8 bases fit TRBD2. The ends lost 5 bases at V and 2 bases at J; junction bases unmatched: 2. The germline V gene has CDR1 SQVTM and CDR2 ANQGSEA. The CDR3 sequence is 12 residues long. CDR3 amino acids: CSVRGGTYEQYF. CDR3 nucleotide sequence: TGCAGCGTTCGGGGGGGTACCTACGAGCAGTACTTC.

The chain employs TRBV6-1 and TRBJ2-2, with 9 bases lining up with TRBD1. With 3 bases clipped from V and 4 bases from J, the junction kept 12 bases outside the gene matches. CDR1 is MNHNS, CDR2 SASEGT, per germline. The CDR3 has 18 residues. The CDR3, as DNA: TGTGCCAGCAGTGAGCCCACCGGGACAGGGTGGGGCACCGGGGAGCTGTTTTTT. This translates into CASSEPTGTGWGTGELFF.

The CDR3: CASSQVSGRVADTQYF. The CDR3 DNA is TGTGCCAGCAGCCAAGTTAGCGGGAGGGTCGCAGATACGCAGTATTTT. The chain links TRBV14 to TRBJ2-3, with 11 bases that match TRBD2. Germline V gene lookup returns CDR1 SGHDN and CDR2 FVKESK. The CDR3 is 16 amino acids. V lost 1 base and J lost 4; bases outside the gene matches: 4.

The rearrangement links TRBV2 to TRBJ1-5; 10 nucleotides match TRBD1. With V trimmed by 7 bases and J by 9 bases, 12 bases remained unmatched. This CDR3 comprises 15 residues. Germline V gene lookup returns CDR1 SNHLY and CDR2 FYNNEI. The CDR3 nucleotides are TGTGCCAGCAAGGGGGACAGGGGTGTCCAGGGGCCCCAGCATTTT. It specifies CASKGDRGVQGPQHF.

The chain has TRBV9 and TRBJ2-1; 12 bases fit TRBD2. V was clipped by 4 bases and J by 7 bases; unmatched bases: 6. CDR3 length: 15 amino acids. CDR1 SGDLS and CDR2 YYNGEE come from the germline V gene. For the CDR3, the DNA is TGTGCCAGCAGCCCCCTAGCGGGAGGGGGAAATGAGCAGTTCTTC. Translated: CASSPLAGGGNEQFF.

The chain links TRBV6-1 to TRBJ1-5; D remains unclear. The V gene's germline CDR1 is MNHNS and CDR2 SASEGT. V dropped 3 bases and J dropped 9 bases, with 12 bases sitting between them. This CDR3 contains 13 residues. The CDR3 region is CASSEHSPRPQHF. CDR3 nucleotide sequence: TGTGCCAGCAGTGAGCACAGCCCCAGGCCCCAGCATTTT.

V is TRBV2 and J is TRBJ2-5; D is unclear. Trimming cost V 4 bases and J 2 bases, with 8 bases left between them. CDR1 SNHLY and CDR2 FYNNEI come from the germline V gene. The CDR3 consists of 13 residues. The CDR3 nucleotides are TGTGCCAGCAGTGTTAACAGACAAGAGACCCAGTACTTC. It yields the protein CASSVNRQETQYF.

The V call is TRBV4-2, the J call TRBJ2-1, with 8 bases aligning to TRBD1. V gave up 0 bases and J gave up 10 bases; unmatched junction bases: 8. Germline CDR1 LGHNA, CDR2 YNFKEQ. The CDR3 is 15 amino acids. Here the CDR3 DNA reads TGTGCCAGCAGCCAAGATTCCGGACAGGGTAGGGAGCAGTTCTTC. This encodes CASSQDSGQGREQFF.

This chain uses TRBV9 with TRBJ2-3; tentatively, D is TRBD2 (5 bases). The germline CDR1 and CDR2 sequences are SGDLS and YYNGEE. Trimming shortened V by 9 bases and J by 6 bases, and 20 bases separated the two germline ends. CDR3 length: 14 residues. CDR3 residues: CATNVLTIRDTQYF. For the CDR3, the DNA is TGTGCCACGAACGTACTGACTATACGGGATACGCAGTATTTT.

This chain uses TRBV9 with TRBJ2-7; no firm D call. The V end was cut by 2 bases, the J end by 2 bases, with 11 bases between. The length of the CDR3 is 14 residues. The germline gives CDR1 SGDLS, CDR2 YYNGEE. The CDR3, as DNA: TGTGCCAGCAGCGTGACGCAGGATCCCTACGAGCAGTACTTC. Its translation is CASSVTQDPYEQYF.

The gene calls are TRBV6-6 and TRBJ2-2; the match to TRBD2 covers 14 bases. The CDR3 contains 15 residues. After removal of 7 bases from V and 7 bases from J, the junction contained 5 bases not matched to a gene. Germline V gene data show CDR1 as MNHNY and CDR2 as SVGAGI (reference sequence). The chain's CDR3 is CASMGLAGVGGELFF. The CDR3 DNA sequence: TGTGCCAGCATGGGACTAGCGGGAGTTGGCGGGGAGCTGTTTTTT.

V is TRBV6-4 and J is TRBJ2-5, with unresolved D. This CDR3 is built from 14 residues. The germline CDR1 and CDR2 sequences are MRHNA and SNTAGT. Trimming left V 8 bases short and J 7 bases short, with 20 bases between. The CDR3 bases are TGTGCCAGCGCGATAAGCCACACCACGGGGACCCAGTACTTC. Translation: CASAISHTTGTQYF.

CDR3 sequence: CASSRKRERDYEQYF. In DNA, the CDR3 is TGTGCCAGCAGCCGTAAGCGGGAGAGGGACTACGAGCAGTACTTC. The chain joins TRBV5-4 to TRBJ2-7, with TRBD2 matching over 8 bases. This CDR3 comprises 15 residues. V lost 4 bases, J lost 3 bases, and 9 bases stayed unmatched. Germline-derived CDR1 and CDR2 are SGHNT and YYREEE (reference sequence).

V usage is TRBV13 and J usage is TRBJ2-1; 7 bases align to TRBD2. This CDR3 is 18 amino acids long. After removal of 5 bases from V and 1 base from J, the junction contained 14 bases not matched to a gene. From germline, CDR1 is PRHDT and CDR2 FYEKMQ (reference sequence). The CDR3 nucleotides read TGTGCCAGCAGCCCACGGGGGGAGGGACTGATTTCCTACAATGAGCAGTTCTTC. Translating it yields CASSPRGEGLISYNEQFF.

This clone has a handful of counts. This chain connects TRBV27 to TRBJ2-3, with 11 bases fitting TRBD1. Germline V gene sequence: CDR1 MNHEY, CDR2 SMNVEV (reference sequence). The V segment lost 4 bases and the J segment 2 bases; nucleotides outside the gene matches: 5. The CDR3 totals 16 residues. CDR3 nucleotide sequence: TGTGCCAGCAGTTACCGGGACAGGGGGATCACAGATACGCAGTATTTT. It encodes CASSYRDRGITDTQYF.